Below are 15 T cell receptor beta chains sequenced from a single sample in a study of CD8 T cells in ankylosing spondylitis. Study-wide results and caveats: Roughly eight highly homologous variants made up a TCR beta motif that seemed to typify ankylosing spondylitis blood.

These receptors' targets are unknown. MiXCR, applied by TCRdb to the 5' RACE reads, yields one record per CDR3 protein. The sample contains 700,000 to 850,000 distinct CDR3 sequences, about 10% of which appear only once. Sequenced input: blood, either unsorted or a sorted T cell fraction (not recorded which). These receptors originate from a male donor with ankylosing spondylitis.

The chain carries TRBV12-3 or TRBV12-4 and TRBJ1-3, with D uncertain. Trimming stripped 11 bases from V and 1 base from J, with 12 bases between. This CDR3 spans 13 amino acids. CDR3 loop: CASASQSGNTIYF. The CDR3 DNA reads as TGTGCCTCCGCCAGTCAATCTGGAAACACCATATATTTT.

The chain has TRBV2 and TRBJ2-7; the D gene is possibly TRBD2 (5 bases). Germline V lookup: CDR1 SNHLY, CDR2 FYNNEI. The V end lost 6 bases, the J end lost 7 bases, and 19 bases lay between the germline ends. The CDR3 is 14 amino acids. CDR3 sequence (DNA): TGTGCCAGCAGACCCCTCCGCCCAGAGGGAGAGCAGTACTTC. Protein sequence: CASRPLRPEGEQYF.

This clonotype showed up just a few times. This rearrangement joins TRBV5-1 to TRBJ1-1; D not certain. This CDR3 contains 13 residues. The germline V and J ends were trimmed by 8 bases and 0 bases, with 11 bases remaining between them. Germline lookup yields CDR1 SGHRS and CDR2 YFSETQ. Here the CDR3 DNA reads TGCGCCAGTAGGGCACCGATGAACACTGAAGCTTTCTTT. Protein product: CASRAPMNTEAFF.

This clonotype appeared many times. The CDR3 DNA follows: TGCAGTGCTAGGGTGTTCTATGAGCAGTTCTTC. This codes for CSARVFYEQFF. The rearrangement uses TRBV20-1 and TRBJ2-1, with D uncertain. The CDR3 loop spans 11 amino acids. V was shortened by 3 bases and J by 8 bases, with 8 bases between the two germline ends. The germline V gene has CDR1 DFQATT and CDR2 SNEGSKA (reference sequence).

A few counts support this clonotype. The chain joins TRBV29-1 to TRBJ2-2, with D unclear. The CDR3 is made up of 11 amino acids. The germline V gene encodes CDR1 SQVTM and CDR2 ANQGSEA. Trimming took 6 bases from V and 7 from J, leaving 9 bases between them. CDR3 residues: CSVRPDGELFF. The CDR3, as DNA: TGCAGCGTCCGACCGGACGGGGAGCTGTTTTTT.

This clonotype was detected many times. The chain joins TRBV4-3 to TRBJ2-1, with D perhaps given as TRBD1 or TRBD2 (5 bases each). The CDR3 sequence is 13 residues long. Germline CDR1 is LGHNA and CDR2 is YSLEER. V dropped 3 bases and J dropped 8 bases, with 11 bases sitting between them. This CDR3 reads CASSHSSGHEQFF. CDR3 sequence (DNA): TGCGCCAGCAGCCACTCGTCGGGGCATGAGCAGTTCTTC.

In this sample, this clonotype turned up a few times. The chain has TRBV11-1 and TRBJ2-1; a possible D gene is TRBD1 (6 bases). Trimming took 6 bases from V and 5 from J, leaving 11 bases between them. This CDR3 has 13 amino acids. Germline V gives CDR1 SGHAT, CDR2 FQDESV (reference sequence). The CDR3 is CASRSTGNNEQFF. The CDR3 nucleotides read TGTGCCAGCAGATCGACAGGAAACAATGAGCAGTTCTTC.

This chain joins TRBV7-2 and TRBJ2-7; unclear D gene. Trimming left V 2 bases short and J 3 bases short, with 17 bases between. Germline CDR1 reads SGHTA; CDR2 reads FQGNSA. This CDR3 contains 16 residues. The CDR3 coding sequence is TGTGCCAGCAGCTTAACGGCAGATGCTGTCTTCTACGAGCAGTACTTC. Its protein product is CASSLTADAVFYEQYF.

The genes are TRBV29-1 and TRBJ2-1; TRBD2 is a possible D gene (6 bases). Trimming cost V 7 bases and J 6 bases, with 13 bases left between them. CDR3 size: 12 residues. The germline V gene encodes CDR1 SQVTM and CDR2 ANQGSEA. CDR3 loop: CSGLVDFNEQFF. For the CDR3, the DNA is TGCAGCGGACTAGTCGACTTCAATGAGCAGTTCTTC.

The chain is built from TRBV18 and TRBJ2-1; a possible D gene is TRBD1 (6 bases). CDR1 is KGHSH and CDR2 is LQKENI in the germline V gene. V was shortened by 4 bases and J by 3 bases, with 16 bases between the two germline ends. The CDR3 runs 16 residues. CDR3 region: CASSLSSGHLYNEQFF. In DNA, the CDR3 is TGTGCCAGCTCACTATCCTCGGGACACCTCTACAATGAGCAGTTCTTC.

The rearrangement links TRBV29-1 to TRBJ2-5, with 8 bases that match TRBD1. The CDR3 contains 14 residues. The germline V gene has CDR1 SQVTM and CDR2 ANQGSEA. Trimming removed 1 base from V and 5 bases from J; junction bases left unmatched: 6. This CDR3 is CSVEGTGKGETQYF. In DNA, the CDR3 is TGCAGCGTTGAAGGGACAGGGAAAGGGGAGACCCAGTACTTC.

For this clonotype: At one boundary the junction diverges from the germline segment, which might be a read error. The chain couples TRBV20-1 to TRBJ1-1; the D is unclear. The CDR3 has 14 amino acids. The germline CDR1 and CDR2 sequences are DFQATT and SNEGSKA (reference sequence). CDR3 DNA sequence: TGCAGTGCTAGAGAGCAAACAGTGAATACTGAAGCTTTCTTT. Translated: CSAREQTVNTEAFF.

This clonotype was picked up a small number of times. The genes are TRBV28 and TRBJ1-4; 10 positions match TRBD1. The junction had 13 bases not matched to a gene; V was cut back by 7 bases and J by 8 bases. The CDR3 runs 16 residues. Germline lookup yields CDR1 MDHEN and CDR2 SYDVKM. CDR3 loop: CASNVDPGQGSEKLFF. The CDR3, as DNA: TGTGCCAGCAACGTAGACCCGGGACAGGGGAGCGAAAAACTGTTTTTT.

This rearrangement joins TRBV27 to TRBJ1-2; no reliable D call. CDR3 length: 14 residues. Germline CDR1 is MNHEY and CDR2 is SMNVEV (reference sequence). V shed 2 bases and J shed 7 bases, with 14 bases lying between them. The CDR3 reads CASSLLGVPGGYTF. The CDR3 DNA reads as TGTGCCAGCAGTTTACTCGGGGTTCCGGGTGGCTACACCTTC.

This clonotype has more than one count but fewer than ten. The V gene is TRBV7-2, the J gene TRBJ1-2; unclear D gene. V shed 4 bases and J shed 8 bases, with 20 bases lying between them. The CDR3 extends over 15 amino acids. Germline values: CDR1 SGHTA, CDR2 FQGNSA. The chain's CDR3 is CASSSQPGLGLGYTF. The CDR3 bases are TGTGCCAGCAGCTCCCAACCCGGTTTAGGTTTGGGCTACACCTTC. Based on the CDR3 plus reference TRBV7-2 and TRBJ1-2, the full variable domain is GAGVSQSPSNKVTEKGKDVELRCDPISGHTALYWYRQSLGQGLEFLIYFQGNSAPDKSGLPSDRFSAERTGGSVSTLTIQRTQQEDSAVYLCASSSQPGLGLGYTFGSGTRLTVV.